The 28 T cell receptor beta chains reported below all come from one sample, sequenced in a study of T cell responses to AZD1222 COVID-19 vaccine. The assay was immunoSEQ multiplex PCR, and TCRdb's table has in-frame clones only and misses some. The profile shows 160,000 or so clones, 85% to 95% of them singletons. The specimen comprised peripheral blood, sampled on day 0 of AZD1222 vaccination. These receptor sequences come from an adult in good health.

CDR3 in amino acids: CAISELTVNYGYTF. CDR3 bases: TGTGCCATCAGTGAGTTGACAGTCAACTATGGCTACACCTTC. V usage is TRBV10-3 and J usage is TRBJ1-2; D is possibly TRBD1 (5 bases). Trimming stripped 1 base from V and 2 bases from J, with 8 bases between. The CDR3 length is 14 residues. Germline values: CDR1 ENHRY, CDR2 SYGVKD.

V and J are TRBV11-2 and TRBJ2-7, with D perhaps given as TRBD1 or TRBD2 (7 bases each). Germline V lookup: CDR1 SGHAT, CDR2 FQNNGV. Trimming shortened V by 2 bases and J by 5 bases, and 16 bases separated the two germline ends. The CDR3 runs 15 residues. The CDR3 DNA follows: TGTGCCAGCAGCTTATATGTGGGAGGGGGCCACGAGCAGTACTTC. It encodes CASSLYVGGGHEQYF.

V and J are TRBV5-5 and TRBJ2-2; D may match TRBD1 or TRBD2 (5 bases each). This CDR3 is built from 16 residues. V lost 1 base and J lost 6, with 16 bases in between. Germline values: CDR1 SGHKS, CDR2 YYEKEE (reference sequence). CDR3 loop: CASSLLGRAGAGELFF. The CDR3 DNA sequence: TGTGCCAGCAGCTTGCTCGGCAGGGCGGGCGCCGGGGAGCTGTTTTTT.

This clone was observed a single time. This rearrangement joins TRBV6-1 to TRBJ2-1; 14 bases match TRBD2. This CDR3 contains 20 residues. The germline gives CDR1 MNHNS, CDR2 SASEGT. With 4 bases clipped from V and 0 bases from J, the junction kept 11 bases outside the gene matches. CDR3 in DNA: TGTGCCAGCAGTGGCGAGCTCGGACTAGCGGGAGGTCGCTCCTACAATGAGCAGTTCTTC. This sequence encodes CASSGELGLAGGRSYNEQFF.

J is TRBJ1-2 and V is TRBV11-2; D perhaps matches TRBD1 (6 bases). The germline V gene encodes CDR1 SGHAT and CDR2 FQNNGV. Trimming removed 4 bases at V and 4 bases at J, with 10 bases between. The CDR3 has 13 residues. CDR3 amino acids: CASSYPGAYGYTF. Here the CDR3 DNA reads TGTGCCAGCAGCTACCCAGGGGCCTATGGCTACACCTTC.

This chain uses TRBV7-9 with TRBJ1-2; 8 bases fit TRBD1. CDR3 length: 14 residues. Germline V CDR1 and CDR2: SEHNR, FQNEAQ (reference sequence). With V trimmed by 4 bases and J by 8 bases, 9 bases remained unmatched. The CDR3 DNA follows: TGTGCCAGCAGCTCCGGGACAGGTGAGCGCGGCTACACCTTC. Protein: CASSSGTGERGYTF.

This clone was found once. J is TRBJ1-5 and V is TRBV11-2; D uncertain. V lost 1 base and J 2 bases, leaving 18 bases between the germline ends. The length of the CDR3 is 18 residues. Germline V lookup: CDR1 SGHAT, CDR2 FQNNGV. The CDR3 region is CASSLAGVAGRGNQPQHF. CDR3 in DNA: TGTGCCAGCAGCTTAGCGGGCGTGGCAGGTCGGGGCAATCAGCCCCAGCATTTT.

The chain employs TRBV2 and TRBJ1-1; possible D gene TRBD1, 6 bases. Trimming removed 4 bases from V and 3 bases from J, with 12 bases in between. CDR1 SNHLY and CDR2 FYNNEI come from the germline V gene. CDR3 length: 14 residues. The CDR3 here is CASSVRGWDTEAFF. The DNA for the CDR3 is TGTGCCAGCAGTGTCAGGGGATGGGACACTGAAGCTTTCTTT.

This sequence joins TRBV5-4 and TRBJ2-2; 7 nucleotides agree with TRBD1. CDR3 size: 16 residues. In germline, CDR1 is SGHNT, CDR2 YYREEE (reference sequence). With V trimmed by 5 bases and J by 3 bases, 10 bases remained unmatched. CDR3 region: CASSPNPTGDTGELFF. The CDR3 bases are TGTGCCAGCAGTCCTAACCCTACAGGGGACACCGGGGAGCTGTTTTTT.

The CDR3 here is CASSVPSGIGTDTQYF. CDR3 sequence (DNA): TGTGCCAGCAGCGTCCCTAGCGGGATAGGCACAGATACGCAGTATTTT. The chain uses TRBV9 and TRBJ2-3, with 9 bases fitting TRBD2. Germline values: CDR1 SGDLS, CDR2 YYNGEE. The CDR3 is 16 residues long. The V and J ends lost 2 bases and 1 base, in that order; junction bases with no gene match: 5.

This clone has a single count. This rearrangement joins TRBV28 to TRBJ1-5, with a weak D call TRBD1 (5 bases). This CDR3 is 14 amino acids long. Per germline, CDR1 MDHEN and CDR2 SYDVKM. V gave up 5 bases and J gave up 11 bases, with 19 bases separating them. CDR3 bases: TGTGCCAGCAGTATTGACAGTCGAGCAGCAGCCCAGCATTTT. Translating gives CASSIDSRAAAQHF.

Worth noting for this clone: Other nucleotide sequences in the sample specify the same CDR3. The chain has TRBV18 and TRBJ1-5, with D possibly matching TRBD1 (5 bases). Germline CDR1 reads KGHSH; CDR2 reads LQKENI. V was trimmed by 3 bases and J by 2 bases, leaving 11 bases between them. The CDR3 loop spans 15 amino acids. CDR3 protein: CASSPDRGGNQPQHF. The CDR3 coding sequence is TGTGCCAGCTCACCCGATAGGGGTGGCAATCAGCCCCAGCATTTT.

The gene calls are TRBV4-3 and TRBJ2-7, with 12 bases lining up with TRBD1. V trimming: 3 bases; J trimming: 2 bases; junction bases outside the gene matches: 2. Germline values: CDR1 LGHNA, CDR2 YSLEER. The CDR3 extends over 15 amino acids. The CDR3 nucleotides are TGCGCCAGCAGCCAGCGGGACAGGGGGCCCTACGAGCAGTACTTC. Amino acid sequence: CASSQRDRGPYEQYF.

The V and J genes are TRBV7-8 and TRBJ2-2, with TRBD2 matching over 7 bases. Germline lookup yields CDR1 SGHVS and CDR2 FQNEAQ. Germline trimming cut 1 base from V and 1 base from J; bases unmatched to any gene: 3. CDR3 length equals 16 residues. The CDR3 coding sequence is TGTGCCAGCAGCTTAGGGGCGGGGGTGAACACCGGGGAGCTGTTTTTT. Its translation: CASSLGAGVNTGELFF.

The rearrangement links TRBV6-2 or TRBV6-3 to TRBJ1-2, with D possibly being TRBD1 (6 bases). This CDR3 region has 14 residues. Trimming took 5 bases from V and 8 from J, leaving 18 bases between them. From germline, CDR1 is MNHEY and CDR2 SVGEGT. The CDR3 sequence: CASSDVDRSYGYTF. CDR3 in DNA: TGTGCCAGCAGTGACGTAGACAGGTCCTACGGCTACACCTTC.

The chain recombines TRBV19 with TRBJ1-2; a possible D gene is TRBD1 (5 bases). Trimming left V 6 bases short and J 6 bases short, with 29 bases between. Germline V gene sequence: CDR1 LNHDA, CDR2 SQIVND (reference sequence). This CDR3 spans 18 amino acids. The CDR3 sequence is CASSDGLPGHGRPDGYTF. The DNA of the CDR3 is TGTGCCAGTAGCGATGGCCTCCCTGGACACGGACGCCCAGATGGCTACACCTTC.

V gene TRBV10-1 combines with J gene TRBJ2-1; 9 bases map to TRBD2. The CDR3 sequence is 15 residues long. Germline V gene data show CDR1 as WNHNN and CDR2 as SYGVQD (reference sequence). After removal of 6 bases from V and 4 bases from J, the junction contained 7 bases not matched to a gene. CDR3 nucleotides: TGCGCCAGCAGCGTTAGCGGGAGCGGATACAATGAGCAGTTCTTC. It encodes CASSVSGSGYNEQFF.

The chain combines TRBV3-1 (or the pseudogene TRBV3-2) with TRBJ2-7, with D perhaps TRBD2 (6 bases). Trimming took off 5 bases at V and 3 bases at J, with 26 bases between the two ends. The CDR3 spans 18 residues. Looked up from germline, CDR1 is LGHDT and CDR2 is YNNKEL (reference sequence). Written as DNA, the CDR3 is TGTGCCAGCAGCGCCCGCTGGGCCCCCTCCGGGAGAAACTACGAGCAGTACTTC. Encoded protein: CASSARWAPSGRNYEQYF.

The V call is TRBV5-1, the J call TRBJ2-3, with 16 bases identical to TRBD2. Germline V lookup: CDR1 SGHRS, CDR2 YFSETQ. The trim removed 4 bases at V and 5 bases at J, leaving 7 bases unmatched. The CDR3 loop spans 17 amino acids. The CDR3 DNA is TGCGCCAGCAGCCCCGGGACTAGCGGGAGGGCTGGAGATACGCAGTATTTT. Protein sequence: CASSPGTSGRAGDTQYF. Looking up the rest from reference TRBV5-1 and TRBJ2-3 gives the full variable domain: KAGVTQTPRYLIKTRGQQVTLSCSPISGHRSVSWYQQTPGQGLQFLFEYFSETQRNKGNFPGRFSGRQFSNSRSEMNVSTLELGDSALYLCASSPGTSGRAGDTQYFGPGTRLTVL.

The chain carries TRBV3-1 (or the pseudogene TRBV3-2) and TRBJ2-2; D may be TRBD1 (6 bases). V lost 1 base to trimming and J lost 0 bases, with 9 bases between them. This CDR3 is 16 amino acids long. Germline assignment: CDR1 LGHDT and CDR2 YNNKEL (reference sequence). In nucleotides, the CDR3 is TGTGCCAGCAGCCAAGCGAGGGGGTCGAACACCGGGGAGCTGTTTTTT. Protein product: CASSQARGSNTGELFF.

The CDR3 loop is CASSQEMARTSYEQYF. Written as DNA, the CDR3 is TGTGCCAGCAGCCAAGAGATGGCTAGAACTTCCTACGAGCAGTACTTC. This chain links TRBV4-2 with TRBJ2-7; D gene ambiguous. The V gene's germline CDR1 is LGHNA and CDR2 YNFKEQ. The V end lost 0 bases, the J end lost 1 base, and 13 bases lay between the germline ends. This CDR3 has 16 residues.

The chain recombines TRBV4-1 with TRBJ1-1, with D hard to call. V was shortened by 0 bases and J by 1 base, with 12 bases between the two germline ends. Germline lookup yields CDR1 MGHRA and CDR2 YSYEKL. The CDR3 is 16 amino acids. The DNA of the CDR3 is TGCGCCAGCAGCCAAGATGGTGTGGGGAGGAACACTGAAGCTTTCTTT. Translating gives CASSQDGVGRNTEAFF.

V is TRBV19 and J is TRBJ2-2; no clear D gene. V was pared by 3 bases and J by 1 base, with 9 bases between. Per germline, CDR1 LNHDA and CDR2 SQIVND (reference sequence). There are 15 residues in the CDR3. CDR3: CASSIGRVNTGELFF. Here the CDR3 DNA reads TGTGCCAGTAGTATTGGTAGAGTGAACACCGGGGAGCTGTTTTTT.

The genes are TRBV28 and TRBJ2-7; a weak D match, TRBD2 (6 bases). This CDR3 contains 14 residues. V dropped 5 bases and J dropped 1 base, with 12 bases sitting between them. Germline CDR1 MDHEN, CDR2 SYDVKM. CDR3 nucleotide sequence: TGTGCCAGCAGTGGGGTTGGAGGGTCCTACGAGCAGTACTTC. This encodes CASSGVGGSYEQYF.

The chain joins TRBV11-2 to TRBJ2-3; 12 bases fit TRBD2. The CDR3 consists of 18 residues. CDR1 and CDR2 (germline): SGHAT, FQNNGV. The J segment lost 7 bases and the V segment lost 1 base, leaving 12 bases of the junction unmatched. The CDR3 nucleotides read TGTGCCAGCAGCTTAGGAGTGGCGCTAGCGGGAGGGCGAAATACGCAGTATTTT. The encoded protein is CASSLGVALAGGRNTQYF.

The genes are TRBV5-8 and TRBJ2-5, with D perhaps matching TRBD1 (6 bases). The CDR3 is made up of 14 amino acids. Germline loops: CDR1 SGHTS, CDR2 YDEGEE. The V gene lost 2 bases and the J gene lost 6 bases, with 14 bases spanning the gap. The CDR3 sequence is CASSFMVGGKTQYF. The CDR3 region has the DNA TGTGCCAGCAGCTTTATGGTAGGGGGAAAGACCCAGTACTTC.

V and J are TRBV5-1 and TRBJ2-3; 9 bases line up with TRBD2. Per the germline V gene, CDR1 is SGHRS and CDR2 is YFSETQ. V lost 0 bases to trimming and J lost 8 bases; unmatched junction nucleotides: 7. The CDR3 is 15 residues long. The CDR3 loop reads CASSLVSLAGTTQYF. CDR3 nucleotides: TGCGCCAGCAGCTTGGTTTCGCTAGCGGGAACTACGCAGTATTTT.

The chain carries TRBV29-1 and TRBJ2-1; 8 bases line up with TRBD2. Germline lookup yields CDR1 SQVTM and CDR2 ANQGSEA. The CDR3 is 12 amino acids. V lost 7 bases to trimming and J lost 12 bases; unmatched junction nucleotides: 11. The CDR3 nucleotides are TGCAGCGCCCCGGGTCGGGAGGGAGGGCAGTTCTTC. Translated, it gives CSAPGREGGQFF.